These 9 T cell receptor beta chains originate from one sample sequenced in a study of T cells in Graves' hyperthyroidism and ophthalmopathy. Using RNA transcripts as the source, TCR beta CDR3 regions were amplified. A set of HTBI primers served as the primers for a first-round RT-PCR of the TCR CDR3. Each CDR3 protein is one row after TCRdb ran MiXCR on the multiplex PCR reads. The sample yields about 250,000 distinct CDR3 sequences, roughly 22% seen once. Sequencing used blood. These receptors all stem from a man aged 25 to 45 with Graves' ophthalmopathy.

This chain joins TRBV24-1 and TRBJ2-3; D not certain. CDR3 length: 14 amino acids. Germline V gives CDR1 KGHDR, CDR2 SFDVKD. Trimming shortened V by 4 bases and J by 6 bases, and 13 bases separated the two germline ends. CDR3 in DNA: TGTGCCACCAGTGACCGTGGACGTGGGGATACGCAGTATTTT. It specifies CATSDRGRGDTQYF.

This clonotype has only a few counts. The chain is built from TRBV29-1 and TRBJ2-2, with D uncertain. Germline loops: CDR1 SQVTM, CDR2 ANQGSEA. CDR3 size: 13 residues. In DNA, the CDR3 is TGCAGATGCACGACGCGGAACACCGGGGAGCTGTTTTTT. This sequence encodes CRCTTRNTGELFF.

Note on this clonotype: A much bigger clone sits one base away, suggesting this may be a read error. The rearrangement uses TRBV2 and TRBJ2-1, with D tentatively TRBD2 (5 bases). From germline, CDR1 is SNHLY and CDR2 FYNNEI. The CDR3 contains 16 residues. V shed 6 bases and J shed 4 bases, with 19 bases lying between them. CDR3: CASRRLRVGAYNEQFF. The CDR3 region has the DNA TGTGCCAGCAGGCGCCTAAGAGTGGGAGCTTACAATGAGCAGTTCTTC.

The chain couples TRBV10-3 to TRBJ2-1; 8 positions match TRBD1. The CDR3 consists of 15 residues. Germline V gives CDR1 ENHRY, CDR2 SYGVKD. V gave up 1 base and J gave up 3 bases; unmatched junction bases: 2. The CDR3 sequence is CAISELDRVYNEQFF. The CDR3 nucleotides read TGTGCCATCAGTGAGTTGGACAGGGTCTACAATGAGCAGTTCTTC.

This clonotype was detected a few times. The gene calls are TRBV7-2 and TRBJ2-5; possible D gene TRBD1, 5 bases. Germline CDR1 and CDR2: SGHTA and FQGNSA. V lost 2 bases and J lost 7, with 11 bases in between. This CDR3 spans 13 amino acids. As DNA, the CDR3 is TGTGCCAGCAGCTTAAGGGGATGGGGGACCCAGTACTTC. It yields the protein CASSLRGWGTQYF. The variable domain in full, completed from reference TRBV7-2 and TRBJ2-5, reads GAGVSQSPSNKVTEKGKDVELRCDPISGHTALYWYRQSLGQGLEFLIYFQGNSAPDKSGLPSDRFSAERTGGSVSTLTIQRTQQEDSAVYLCASSLRGWGTQYFGPGTRLLVL.

This clonotype was seen ten or more times. The J gene is TRBJ2-1, the V gene TRBV3-1; D gene unclear. Germline V gene lookup returns CDR1 LGHDT and CDR2 YNNKEL (reference sequence). This CDR3 comprises 14 residues. With 3 bases removed from V and 7 bases from J, the gap between germline ends came to 13 bases. This CDR3 is CASSHPLTRNEQFF. DNA of the CDR3: TGTGCCAGCAGCCATCCCTTGACAAGGAATGAGCAGTTCTTC.

This clonotype was counted ten times or more. The chain is built from TRBV11-2 and TRBJ2-1; either TRBD1 or TRBD2 may supply D (7 bases each). The V end lost 6 bases, the J end lost 4 bases, and 13 bases lay between the germline ends. Germline CDR1 SGHAT, CDR2 FQNNGV. The CDR3 has 14 residues. CDR3 region: CASRQGGHYNEQFF. In nucleotides, the CDR3 is TGTGCCAGCAGGCAGGGGGGGCATTACAATGAGCAGTTCTTC.

This chain uses TRBV24-1 with TRBJ2-2, with TRBD2 matching 7 bases. V lost 1 base and J lost 4; bases outside the gene matches: 5. The CDR3 is 16 amino acids. Germline values: CDR1 KGHDR, CDR2 SFDVKD. CDR3 in amino acids: CATSDFGRERTGELFF. The CDR3 DNA sequence: TGTGCCACCAGTGATTTTGGGCGGGAGCGCACCGGGGAGCTGTTTTTT.

This clonotype has more than one count but fewer than ten. This chain links TRBV20-1 with TRBJ2-1, with TRBD2 identical over 10 bases. The CDR3 is 15 residues long. J was trimmed by 7 bases and V by 1 base; bases with no gene match: 7. The germline V gene has CDR1 DFQATT and CDR2 SNEGSKA (reference sequence). DNA for the CDR3: TGCAGTGCTAGAGTGCCTAGCGGGAGTTTTAATGAGCAGTTCTTC. Translating gives CSARVPSGSFNEQFF.